The TCR beta chain under discussion was sequenced for a study of shared clonotypes between healthy human individuals. Sequencing was performed with immunoSEQ multiplex PCR; in TCRdb, only in-frame clones are kept and a portion is missing. Among about 490,000 clones listed, over 60% were seen once. CDR1 is LNHDA, CDR2 SQIVND, per germline (reference sequence). Trimming took 3 bases from V and 8 from J; bases not matched to a gene: 6. There are 14 residues in the CDR3. Sequencing input: PBMCs. The chain couples TRBV19 to TRBJ1-4, with 7 bases lining up with TRBD1. The TCR sequence derives from a woman aged 35 to 49 in good health. Some clones in this sample may be carry-over from other donors' samples. The CDR3 DNA reads as TGTGCCAGTAGTATGACAGGGTCTGGAGAAAAACTGTTTTTT. As protein: CASSMTGSGEKLFF.